This TCR beta chain originates from a study of cytomegalovirus exposure and HLA in healthy donors. Study overall: In a later analysis, the roughly 120 validation repertoires were reported to have used the same platform as the 600 to 700 first-cohort repertoires. Study conclusions and caveats: The study found most TCR sequences rare, yet found some public TCRs in many donors. There were a few CMV-associated chains whose specificity for CMV antigens was confirmed in vitro. First-cohort TCR clusters tended to co-occur in the 130 or so validation repertoires, a later analysis found.

In regard to this clone: Its matching antigen is unknown.

The method was immunoSEQ multiplex PCR; TCRdb's version includes in-frame clones alone and lacks a portion of them. The table lists about 95,000 clones, roughly 85% of them singletons. V gave up 3 bases and J gave up 0 bases, with 23 bases separating them. Looked up from germline, CDR1 is SGHRS and CDR2 is YFSETQ. The CDR3 is 19 residues long. This chain uses TRBV5-1 with TRBJ2-3; D is possibly TRBD2 (6 bases). The material sequenced was PBMCs. The TCR was taken from a man aged 18 to 30 in good health and CMV-seropositive. CDR3 residues: CASSWSLASIPLSTDTQYF. The CDR3, as DNA: TGCGCCAGCAGCTGGAGTCTAGCGTCGATCCCCCTTAGCACAGATACGCAGTATTTT.